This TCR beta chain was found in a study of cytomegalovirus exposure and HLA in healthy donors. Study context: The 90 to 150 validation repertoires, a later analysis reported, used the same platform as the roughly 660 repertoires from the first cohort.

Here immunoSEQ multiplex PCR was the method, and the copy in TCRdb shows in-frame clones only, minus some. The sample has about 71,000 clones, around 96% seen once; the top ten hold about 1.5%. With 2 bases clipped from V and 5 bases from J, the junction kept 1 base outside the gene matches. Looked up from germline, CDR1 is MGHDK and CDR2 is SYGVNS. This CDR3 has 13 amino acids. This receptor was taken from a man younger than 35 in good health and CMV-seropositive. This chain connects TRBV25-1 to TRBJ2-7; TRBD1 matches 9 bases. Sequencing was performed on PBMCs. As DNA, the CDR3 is TGTGCCAGCAGTGAAGGGACAGGGAACGAGCAGTACTTC. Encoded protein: CASSEGTGNEQYF.